A single sample is the source of the 25 T cell receptor beta chains below, sequenced in a study of control samples from healthy donors and cancer patients. Assay used: immunoSEQ multiplex PCR; TCRdb lists only in-frame clones, some missing. Of some 200,000 clones detected, 90% to 95% appear once; the ten largest clones hold roughly 1.6%. The sequenced sample was blood. These receptors were obtained from a woman aged 25-40 years in good health.

The rearrangement links TRBV11-2 to TRBJ1-4; TRBD1 might be the D (5 bases). CDR1 and CDR2 (germline): SGHAT, FQNNGV. The length of the CDR3 is 15 residues. Trimming stripped 1 base from V and 5 bases from J, with 11 bases between. CDR3 in DNA: TGTGCCAGCAGCTTAGCGGCAGGGCAGAATGAAAAACTGTTTTTT. Encoded protein: CASSLAAGQNEKLFF.

The rearrangement uses TRBV28 and TRBJ2-7; TRBD2 agrees at 9 bases. This CDR3 is 16 amino acids long. Germline-derived CDR1 and CDR2 are MDHEN and SYDVKM. J gave up 0 bases and V 3 bases, and 6 bases lay outside the gene matches. The CDR3 spells CASSFAGGDSSYEQYF. CDR3 DNA sequence: TGTGCCAGCAGTTTCGCGGGAGGGGATTCCTCCTACGAGCAGTACTTC.

V and J are TRBV28 and TRBJ2-7; tentative D call: TRBD1 (5 bases). The CDR3 loop spans 13 amino acids. The germline V gene encodes CDR1 MDHEN and CDR2 SYDVKM. V lost 1 base, J lost 6 bases, and 10 bases lay in between. The CDR3 DNA is TGTGCCAGCAGTTTATTAGCCAGGGCCGAGCAGTACTTC. Protein product: CASSLLARAEQYF.

The chain combines TRBV5-5 with TRBJ2-5; 8 bases match TRBD2. The CDR3 has 14 amino acids. Germline CDR1 is SGHKS and CDR2 is YYEKEE (reference sequence). Trimming removed 3 bases from V and 4 bases from J; junction bases left unmatched: 5. The CDR3 nucleotides read TGTGCCAGCAGCTCGAGACTAGCGACAGAGACCCAGTACTTC. Encoded protein: CASSSRLATETQYF.

The chain carries TRBV9 and TRBJ2-3; TRBD2 is a possible D gene (6 bases). Germline V gene data show CDR1 as SGDLS and CDR2 as YYNGEE. CDR3 length equals 16 residues. The V gene lost 0 bases and the J gene lost 2 bases, with 13 bases spanning the gap. The CDR3 DNA follows: TGTGCCAGCAGCGTAGGGGCGGGGTCCCACACAGATACGCAGTATTTT. Its translation: CASSVGAGSHTDTQYF.

This chain joins TRBV25-1 and TRBJ1-1, with 7 bases matching TRBD1. CDR1 and CDR2 from the germline V gene are MGHDK and SYGVNS. The CDR3 consists of 15 residues. V gave up 2 bases and J gave up 1 base; unmatched junction bases: 4. CDR3 region: CASSEQGDRNTEAFF. CDR3 nucleotides: TGTGCCAGCAGTGAACAGGGGGATAGGAACACTGAAGCTTTCTTT.

This chain uses TRBV6-5 with TRBJ2-5; 8 nucleotides align to TRBD2. The CDR3 has 14 residues. The ends lost 6 bases at V and 4 bases at J; junction bases unmatched: 7. Per germline, CDR1 MNHEY and CDR2 SVGAGI. CDR3 region: CASSTPGGRETQYF. In DNA, the CDR3 is TGTGCCAGCAGCACCCCGGGGGGGCGAGAGACCCAGTACTTC.

The V and J genes are TRBV7-2 and TRBJ1-1; 7 bases line up with TRBD1. Germline CDR1 SGHTA, CDR2 FQGNSA. After removal of 5 bases from V and 4 bases from J, the junction contained 7 bases not matched to a gene. The CDR3 extends over 14 amino acids. The CDR3 region is CASSPQTGPTEAFF. CDR3 DNA sequence: TGTGCCAGCAGCCCGCAGACAGGGCCCACTGAAGCTTTCTTT.

This chain links TRBV6-1 with TRBJ1-1; 7 bases align to TRBD1. The germline V gene has CDR1 MNHNS and CDR2 SASEGT. Trimming at V came to 3 bases and at J to 5 bases, leaving 6 bases not matched to a gene. The CDR3 spans 14 residues. The CDR3 DNA reads TGTGCCAGCAGTGACGGACAGGTCTCGACTGAAGCTTTCTTT. This encodes CASSDGQVSTEAFF.

This clone was found once. The CDR3 is CASSSGATNEKLFF. The CDR3 DNA is TGTGCCAGCAGTTCAGGTGCAACTAATGAAAAACTGTTTTTT. The J gene is TRBJ1-4, the V gene TRBV28, with D unresolved. The V gene's germline CDR1 is MDHEN and CDR2 SYDVKM. Trimming left V 4 bases short and J 0 bases short, with 6 bases between. The CDR3 covers 14 residues.

The genes are TRBV24-1 and TRBJ1-6; D unresolved. Germline-derived CDR1 and CDR2 are KGHDR and SFDVKD. With 8 bases removed from V and 4 bases from J, the gap between germline ends came to 8 bases. The CDR3 covers 13 residues. CDR3 protein: CATTGGYNSPLHF. The CDR3 coding sequence is TGTGCCACCACTGGCGGTTATAATTCACCCCTCCACTTT.

The chain links TRBV6-1 to TRBJ1-5, with D unclear. CDR1 and CDR2 from the germline V gene are MNHNS and SASEGT. V lost 2 bases to trimming and J lost 0 bases, with 11 bases between them. CDR3 length equals 16 residues. The CDR3 sequence is CASSESVGDSNQPQHF. CDR3 bases: TGTGCCAGCAGTGAAAGTGTAGGAGATAGCAATCAGCCCCAGCATTTT.

The rearrangement uses TRBV25-1 and TRBJ1-6; D unresolved. The germline gives CDR1 MGHDK, CDR2 SYGVNS. Trimming stripped 5 bases from V and 0 bases from J, with 11 bases between. CDR3 length: 16 amino acids. Here the CDR3 DNA reads TGTGCCAGCAGTACACCCGGGAGCTCCTATAATTCACCCCTCCACTTT. This sequence encodes CASSTPGSSYNSPLHF.

The chain joins TRBV29-1 to TRBJ2-3, with 11 nucleotides matching TRBD2. J gave up 4 bases and V 2 bases, and 2 bases lay outside the gene matches. The germline gives CDR1 SQVTM, CDR2 ANQGSEA. This CDR3 has 14 residues. The CDR3 coding sequence is TGCAGCGTTGAAACTAGCGGGAGCCCAGATACGCAGTATTTT. Its translation: CSVETSGSPDTQYF.

This clone was recorded only once. The gene calls are TRBV10-3 and TRBJ1-5; TRBD1 matches at 8 bases. V lost 7 bases to trimming and J lost 5 bases; unmatched junction nucleotides: 7. The CDR3 is 14 residues long. CDR1 and CDR2 from the germline V gene are ENHRY and SYGVKD. The CDR3 here is CAINGQGAHQPQHF. The CDR3 nucleotides are TGTGCCATCAATGGACAGGGAGCCCATCAGCCCCAGCATTTT.

Details on this clone: This sample includes further DNA sequences coding for the same CDR3. The chain uses TRBV20-1 and TRBJ1-4, with D unclear. The CDR3 spans 11 residues. The V gene's germline CDR1 is DFQATT and CDR2 SNEGSKA (reference sequence). Trimming took off 3 bases at V and 7 bases at J, with 6 bases between the two ends. CDR3 sequence (DNA): TGCAGTGCTAGTAGACGTGAAAAACTGTTTTTT. Protein: CSASRREKLFF.

The chain joins TRBV5-1 to TRBJ1-3, with TRBD1 matching over 8 bases. CDR1 and CDR2 from the germline V gene are SGHRS and YFSETQ. There are 16 residues in the CDR3. Trimming cost V 4 bases and J 0 bases; bases outside gene matches: 6. In DNA form, the CDR3 reads TGCGCCAGCAGCCTAACGGACAGGGACTCTGGAAACACCATATATTTT. This encodes CASSLTDRDSGNTIYF.

The J gene is TRBJ2-4, the V gene TRBV19; D gene uncertain. The CDR3 runs to 15 residues. V lost 5 bases, J lost 0 bases, and 11 bases lay in between. Germline-derived CDR1 and CDR2 are LNHDA and SQIVND (reference sequence). Here the CDR3 DNA reads TGTGCCAGTAGTTCGGACCCCATAGCCAAAAACATTCAGTACTTC. Its translation: CASSSDPIAKNIQYF.

The rearrangement joins TRBV9 to TRBJ2-3; 9 nucleotides agree with TRBD1. This CDR3 spans 17 amino acids. Germline trimming cut 2 bases from V and 1 base from J; bases unmatched to any gene: 8. CDR1 SGDLS and CDR2 YYNGEE come from the germline V gene. CDR3 amino acids: CASSVRVTGGGTDTQYF. The CDR3 DNA sequence: TGTGCCAGCAGCGTTAGGGTGACAGGGGGAGGCACAGATACGCAGTATTTT.

V gene TRBV19 combines with J gene TRBJ2-7, with 7 positions matching TRBD1. Per germline, CDR1 LNHDA and CDR2 SQIVND (reference sequence). The CDR3 is 12 residues long. The V gene end was trimmed by 6 bases and the J gene end by 6 bases; junction bases not matched to a gene: 5. The CDR3 nucleotides read TGTGCCAGTAGACAGGGGAACTTCGAGCAGTACTTC. Its protein product is CASRQGNFEQYF.

V and J are TRBV20-1 and TRBJ1-3; D call uncertain. This CDR3 contains 14 residues. Germline CDR1 DFQATT, CDR2 SNEGSKA (reference sequence). The V end was cut by 3 bases, the J end by 0 bases, with 9 bases between. The CDR3 here is CSASGLISGNTIYF. CDR3 nucleotides: TGCAGTGCTAGTGGTCTGATCTCTGGAAACACCATATATTTT.

The gene calls are TRBV3-1 (or the pseudogene TRBV3-2) and TRBJ2-3, with 7 bases aligning to TRBD1. Looked up from germline, CDR1 is LGHDT and CDR2 is YNNKEL (reference sequence). CDR3 length: 15 amino acids. The V segment lost 4 bases and the J segment 0 bases; nucleotides outside the gene matches: 4. The CDR3 loop reads CASSPRDSSTDTQYF. CDR3 nucleotide sequence: TGTGCCAGCAGCCCCCGGGACAGTAGCACAGATACGCAGTATTTT.

The chain employs TRBV18 and TRBJ1-2; D remains unclear. This CDR3 contains 15 residues. V lost 3 bases, J lost 0 bases, and 11 bases lay in between. Germline values: CDR1 KGHSH, CDR2 LQKENI. CDR3 in amino acids: CASSPDGAPNYGYTF. In DNA form, the CDR3 reads TGTGCCAGCTCACCTGACGGAGCACCTAACTATGGCTACACCTTC.

The gene calls are TRBV7-3 and TRBJ2-5; 11 bases align to TRBD2. The V and J ends lost 6 bases and 2 bases, in that order; junction bases with no gene match: 5. CDR3 length: 15 residues. Germline V gene data show CDR1 as SGHTA and CDR2 as FQGTGA. This CDR3 reads CASSPGLAEQETQYF. CDR3 DNA: TGTGCCAGCAGTCCGGGACTAGCGGAGCAAGAGACCCAGTACTTC.

The chain joins TRBV11-2 to TRBJ2-5; a possible D gene is TRBD1 (5 bases). The V gene lost 0 bases and the J gene lost 6 bases, with 11 bases spanning the gap. The germline V gene has CDR1 SGHAT and CDR2 FQNNGV. CDR3 length: 14 amino acids. This CDR3 reads CASSLDPQGQTQYF. CDR3 in DNA: TGTGCCAGCAGCTTAGATCCCCAGGGCCAGACCCAGTACTTC. Supplemented by reference TRBV11-2 and TRBJ2-5, the full variable domain reads EAGVAQSPRYKIIEKRQSVAFWCNPISGHATLYWYQQILGQGPKLLIQFQNNGVVDDSQLPKDRFSAERLKGVDSTLKIQPAKLEDSAVYLCASSLDPQGQTQYFGPGTRLLVL.